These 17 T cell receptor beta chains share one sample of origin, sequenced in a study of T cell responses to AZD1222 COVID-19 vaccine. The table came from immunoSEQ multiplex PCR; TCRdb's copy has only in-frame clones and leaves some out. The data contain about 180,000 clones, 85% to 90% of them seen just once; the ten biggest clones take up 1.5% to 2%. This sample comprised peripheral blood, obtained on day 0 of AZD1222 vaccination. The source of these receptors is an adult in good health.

The CDR3 DNA reads TGTGCCATCAGTGAATATAGCGGGAAGTACAATGAGCAGTTCTTC. Amino acid sequence: CAISEYSGKYNEQFF. J is TRBJ2-1 and V is TRBV10-3, with TRBD2 matching 8 bases. V was clipped by 3 bases and J by 4 bases; unmatched bases: 5. The CDR3 has 15 amino acids. CDR1 is ENHRY and CDR2 is SYGVKD in the germline V gene.

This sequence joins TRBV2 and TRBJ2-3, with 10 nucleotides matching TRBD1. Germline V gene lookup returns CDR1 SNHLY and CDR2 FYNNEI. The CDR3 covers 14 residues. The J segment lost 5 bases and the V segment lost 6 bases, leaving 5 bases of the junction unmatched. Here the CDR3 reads CASRGQGGGDTQYF. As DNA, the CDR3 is TGTGCCAGCAGAGGACAGGGGGGTGGAGATACGCAGTATTTT.

The CDR3 reads CASSLLGRTGELFF. CDR3 bases: TGTGCCAGCAGCTTACTGGGGCGCACCGGGGAGCTGTTTTTT. The rearrangement links TRBV11-3 to TRBJ2-2; TRBD1 is a possible D gene (5 bases). CDR3 length equals 14 residues. Germline values: CDR1 SGHNT, CDR2 YENEEA. The germline V and J ends were trimmed by 2 bases and 4 bases, with 8 bases remaining between them.

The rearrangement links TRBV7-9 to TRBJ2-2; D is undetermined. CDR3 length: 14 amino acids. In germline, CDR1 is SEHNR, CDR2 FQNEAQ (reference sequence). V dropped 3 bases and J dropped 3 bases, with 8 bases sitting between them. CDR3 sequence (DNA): TGTGCCAGCAGCTTCCCGGTGGACACCGGGGAGCTGTTTTTT. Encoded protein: CASSFPVDTGELFF.

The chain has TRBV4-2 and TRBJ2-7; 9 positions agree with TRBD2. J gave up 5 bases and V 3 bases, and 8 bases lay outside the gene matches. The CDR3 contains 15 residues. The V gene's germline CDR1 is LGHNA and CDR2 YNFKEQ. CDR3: CASSQGGRAGDEQYF. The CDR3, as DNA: TGTGCCAGCAGCCAGGGCGGGAGGGCCGGCGACGAGCAGTACTTC.

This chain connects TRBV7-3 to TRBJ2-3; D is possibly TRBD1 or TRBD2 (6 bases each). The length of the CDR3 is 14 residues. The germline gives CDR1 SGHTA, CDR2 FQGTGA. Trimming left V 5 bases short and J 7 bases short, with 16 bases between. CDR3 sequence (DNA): TGTGCCAGCAGCCCCACGGGGGCGCACAATACGCAGTATTTT. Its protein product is CASSPTGAHNTQYF. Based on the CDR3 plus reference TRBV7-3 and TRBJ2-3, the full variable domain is GAGVSQTPSNKVTEKGKYVELRCDPISGHTALYWYRQSLGQGPEFLIYFQGTGAADDSGLPNDRFFAVRPEGSVSTLKIQRTERGDSAVYLCASSPTGAHNTQYFGPGTRLTVL.

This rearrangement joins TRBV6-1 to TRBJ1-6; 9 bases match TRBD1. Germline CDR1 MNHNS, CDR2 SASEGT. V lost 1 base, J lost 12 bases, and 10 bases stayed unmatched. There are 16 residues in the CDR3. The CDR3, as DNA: TGTGCCAGCAGTGAAGTCCCCGGGACAGGGACAATACCCCTCCACTTT. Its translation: CASSEVPGTGTIPLHF.

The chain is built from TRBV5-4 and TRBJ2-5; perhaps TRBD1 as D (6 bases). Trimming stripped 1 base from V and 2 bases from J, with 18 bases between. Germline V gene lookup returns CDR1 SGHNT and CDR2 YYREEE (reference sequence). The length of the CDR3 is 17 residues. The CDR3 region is CASSLNLGVTGQETQYF. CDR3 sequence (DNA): TGTGCCAGCAGCTTGAATCTAGGGGTCACAGGGCAAGAGACCCAGTACTTC.

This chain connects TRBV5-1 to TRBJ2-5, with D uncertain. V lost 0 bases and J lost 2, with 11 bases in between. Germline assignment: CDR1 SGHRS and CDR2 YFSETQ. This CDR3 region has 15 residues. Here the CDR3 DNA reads TGCGCCAGCAGCTTGGGTGCGGCTAATCAAGAGACCCAGTACTTC. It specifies CASSLGAANQETQYF.

This chain's CDR3 is CASSLGSGRIAEAFF. In nucleotides, the CDR3 is TGTGCCAGCAGTTTAGGCAGTGGGAGGATCGCTGAAGCTTTCTTT. This chain links TRBV27 with TRBJ1-1; D gene ambiguous. Germline V gene lookup returns CDR1 MNHEY and CDR2 SMNVEV (reference sequence). CDR3 length: 15 residues. The V end lost 2 bases, the J end lost 6 bases, and 16 bases lay between the germline ends.

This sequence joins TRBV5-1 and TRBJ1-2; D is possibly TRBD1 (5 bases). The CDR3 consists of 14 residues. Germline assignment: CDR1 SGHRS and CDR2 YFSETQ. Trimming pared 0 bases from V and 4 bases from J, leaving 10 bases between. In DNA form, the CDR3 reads TGCGCCAGCAGCTTGGAACAGGCGGGCTATGGCTACACCTTC. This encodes CASSLEQAGYGYTF.

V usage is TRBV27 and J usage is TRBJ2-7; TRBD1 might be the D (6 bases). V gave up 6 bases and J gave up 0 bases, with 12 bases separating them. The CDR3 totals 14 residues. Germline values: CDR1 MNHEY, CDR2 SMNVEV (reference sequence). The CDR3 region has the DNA TGTGCCAGCAGCTCGGACAGTTACTCCTACGAGCAGTACTTC. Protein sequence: CASSSDSYSYEQYF.

The CDR3 loop reads CASSPPQGGNSPLHF. The CDR3 bases are TGTGCCAGCAGCCCCCCTCAGGGGGGGAATTCACCCCTCCACTTT. The chain recombines TRBV21-1 with TRBJ1-6. TRBV21-1 counts as a pseudogene. This CDR3 region has 15 residues.

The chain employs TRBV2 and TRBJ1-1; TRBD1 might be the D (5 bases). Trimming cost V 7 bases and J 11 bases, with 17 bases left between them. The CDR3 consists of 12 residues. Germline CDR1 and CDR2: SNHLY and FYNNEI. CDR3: CASNGDLGGAFF. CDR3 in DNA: TGTGCCAGCAACGGGGACCTCGGGGGGGCTTTCTTT.

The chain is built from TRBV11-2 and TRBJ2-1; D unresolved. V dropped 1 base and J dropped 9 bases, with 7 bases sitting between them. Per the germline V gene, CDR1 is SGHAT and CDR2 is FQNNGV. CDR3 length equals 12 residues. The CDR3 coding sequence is TGTGCCAGCAGCTTAGGGGTCCGTGAGCAGTTCTTC. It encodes CASSLGVREQFF.

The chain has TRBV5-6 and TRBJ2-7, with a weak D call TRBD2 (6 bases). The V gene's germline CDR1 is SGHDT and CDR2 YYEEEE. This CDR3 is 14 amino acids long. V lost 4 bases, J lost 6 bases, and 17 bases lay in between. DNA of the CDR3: TGTGCCAGCAGCATCGGGACGTCGGGGGTCGAGCAGTACGTC. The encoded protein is CASSIGTSGVEQYV.

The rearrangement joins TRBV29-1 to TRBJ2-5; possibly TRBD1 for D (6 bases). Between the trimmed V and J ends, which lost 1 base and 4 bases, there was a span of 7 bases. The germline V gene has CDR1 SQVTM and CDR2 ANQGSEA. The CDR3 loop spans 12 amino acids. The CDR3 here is CSVEGRGETQYF. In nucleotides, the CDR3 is TGCAGCGTTGAAGGCAGGGGAGAGACCCAGTACTTC.